This TCR beta chain was observed in a study of graft-versus-host responses after intestinal transplantation. Study-level results: Allografts from individuals with graft-donor T cell macrochimerism displayed high graft-versus-host to host-versus-graft clonal ratios.

Note on this clone: Its target is not known.

Looked up from germline, CDR1 is GTSNPN and CDR2 is SVGIG (reference sequence). Deletions cut 2 bases from V and 5 bases from J, with 1 base between. The CDR3 spans 11 residues. Clones were read by immunoSEQ multiplex PCR, and TCRdb kept only the in-frame ones, dropping some. The sample includes around 78,000 clones, more than 75% of them seen just once. The rearrangement links TRBV30 to TRBJ1-6; D gene ambiguous. The sample here was unstimulated CD8+ T cells sorted from spleen or lymph node cells, taken before transplant. This sequence was found in a human donor who was the organ donor for an intestinal transplant. The CDR3: CAWSNNSPLHF. The CDR3 DNA sequence: TGTGCCTGGAGTAATAATTCACCCCTCCACTTT.